These 6 T cell receptor beta chains came from one sample sequenced in a study of vaccination and CD4 T cells after COVID-19. With the Oncomine TCR Beta short-read assay, DNA from cultured CD4+ T cells was sequenced. TCRdb re-called the PCR reads with MiXCR, one entry per CDR3 protein. The data hold approximately 7,100 distinct CDR3 sequences, with roughly 50% observed a single time. No antigen is known for these receptors. Indicated treatment: roughly 10-day PBMC culture with coronavirus spike peptide pools or control peptides (ViraFEST assay). Gathering of the CD4+ T cells, from the unexposed donor, took place before the COVID-19 pandemic (2011-2018). The source material was CD4+ T cells from blood, cultured in vitro. The receptors shown here come from a human donor in good health.

The chain employs TRBV6-2 or TRBV6-3 and TRBJ2-2; 7 positions match TRBD1. This CDR3 is built from 16 residues. CDR1 and CDR2 (germline): MNHEY, SVGEGT. Trimming removed 6 bases from V and 8 bases from J; junction bases left unmatched: 15. The CDR3: CASSRPGQGVTGELFF. As DNA, the CDR3 is TGTGCCAGCAGCCGTCCCGGGCAGGGGGTCACTGGGGAGCTGTTTTTT.

V gene TRBV20-1 combines with J gene TRBJ2-1, with 14 positions matching TRBD2. With 6 bases clipped from V and 7 bases from J, the junction kept 8 bases outside the gene matches. Germline V gene sequence: CDR1 DFQATT, CDR2 SNEGSKA (reference sequence). This CDR3 has 15 residues. The CDR3 is CSASGLAGGGNEQFF. The CDR3 nucleotides are TGCAGTGCCTCTGGACTAGCGGGGGGCGGGAATGAGCAGTTCTTC.

This clonotype was observed a handful of times. The chain is built from TRBV19 and TRBJ1-2; D gene ambiguous. Germline V CDR1 and CDR2: LNHDA, SQIVND (reference sequence). This CDR3 is built from 15 residues. The V gene lost 1 base and the J gene lost 10 bases, with 19 bases spanning the gap. The CDR3 nucleotides read TGTGCCAGTAGTATAGGAGGCCGCCAAGTCGCCCTCTACACCTTC. It translates to CASSIGGRQVALYTF.

J is TRBJ1-2 and V is TRBV19, with TRBD1 matching 11 bases. There are 17 residues in the CDR3. V gave up 0 bases and J gave up 8 bases; unmatched junction bases: 11. The V gene's germline CDR1 is LNHDA and CDR2 SQIVND (reference sequence). The CDR3 sequence: CASSIDRGQGALRGYTF. The CDR3 bases are TGTGCCAGTAGTATAGACAGAGGACAGGGGGCGTTAAGAGGCTACACCTTC.

This rearrangement joins TRBV20-1 to TRBJ2-3, with TRBD1 identical over 11 bases. The V gene end was trimmed by 1 base and the J gene end by 4 bases; junction bases not matched to a gene: 4. Germline-derived CDR1 and CDR2 are DFQATT and SNEGSKA (reference sequence). CDR3 length: 15 amino acids. The CDR3, as DNA: TGCAGTGCTAGAGTTGGACAGGGGGCATCAGATACGCAGTATTTT. Its protein product is CSARVGQGASDTQYF.

This clonotype appeared a few times. This chain uses TRBV7-9 with TRBJ1-2; the D gene is possibly TRBD1 (6 bases). V was clipped by 5 bases and J by 2 bases, with 15 bases between them. Looked up from germline, CDR1 is SEHNR and CDR2 is FQNEAQ (reference sequence). The CDR3 runs to 15 residues. This chain's CDR3 is CASSQTGQANYGYTF. The CDR3 DNA is TGTGCCAGCAGCCAGACGGGACAAGCGAACTATGGCTACACCTTC. Drawing the rest from reference TRBV7-9 and TRBJ1-2, the complete variable domain is DTGVSQNPRHKITKRGQNVTFRCDPISEHNRLYWYRQTLGQGPEFLTYFQNEAQLEKSRLLSDRFSAERPKGSFSTLEIQRTEQGDSAMYLCASSQTGQANYGYTFGSGTRLTVV.